This TCR beta chain is drawn from a study of response to subunit inactivated influenza vaccine. Study-wide results and limits: It was suggested by the authors that few new T cells are recruited by each seasonal influenza vaccination.

The CDR3 totals 16 residues. Deletions cut 0 bases from V and 5 bases from J, with 17 bases between. Germline V gene sequence: CDR1 SGHRS, CDR2 YFSETQ. About this clonotype itself: Its matching antigen is unknown.

TCRdb used MiXCR to reprocess the RT-PCR reads, holding one entry per CDR3 protein. The table has 450,000 to 550,000 distinct CDR3 sequences, about 25% seen once. This TCR came from a man aged 45-65 years who received an inactivated influenza vaccine. The sequencing here drew on CD4+ T cells sorted from PBMCs, taken about 5 days after vaccination. J is TRBJ2-5 and V is TRBV5-1, with D possibly TRBD1 on 6 matching bases. CDR3 sequence (DNA): TGCGCCAGCAGCTTGGGTGCAGGGGCTCGGGGTGAGACCCAGTACTTC. This translates into CASSLGAGARGETQYF. The full variable domain, its missing parts supplied by reference TRBV5-1 and TRBJ2-5, is KAGVTQTPRYLIKTRGQQVTLSCSPISGHRSVSWYQQTPGQGLQFLFEYFSETQRNKGNFPGRFSGRQFSNSRSEMNVSTLELGDSALYLCASSLGAGARGETQYFGPGTRLLVL.